A selection of T cell receptor beta chains follows, all from one sample in a study of cytomegalovirus exposure and HLA in healthy donors. Some clones are missing from TCRdb's copy, which holds only in-frame ones; the method was immunoSEQ multiplex PCR. There are some 160,000 clones in the sample; almost 85% occur only once, and more than 0.5% lies in the top ten. Material: PBMCs. Receptor source: a woman aged 45 to 65 in good health and CMV-seronegative. Each CDR3 is given with its conserved first and last residue. The D gene is left open where the match is weak. Rows give clone size only sometimes, using once, few, many, or a class for an expanded clone.

V gene	clone size	J gene	D gene	CDR3 protein	CDR3 DNA
TRBV28	NA	TRBJ1-4	TRBD1	CASSLGTVNEKLFF	TGTGCCAGCAGTTTGGGGACAGTAAATGAAAAACTGTTTTTT
TRBV27	NA	TRBJ2-7	TRBD2	CASSFTSGGTYEQYF	TGTGCCAGCAGTTTCACTAGCGGGGGGACCTACGAGCAGTACTTC
TRBV7-3	NA	TRBJ2-7	NA	CASSPQGGAGYEQYF	TGTGCCAGCAGCCCGCAAGGGGGGGCGGGCTACGAGCAGTACTTC
TRBV11-3	NA	TRBJ2-1	NA	CASSPGTNEQFF	TGTGCCAGCAGCCCAGGAACGAATGAGCAGTTCTTC
TRBV11-3	NA	TRBJ1-1	TRBD1	CASSPGTGDTEAFF	TGTGCCAGCAGCCCTGGGACAGGAGACACTGAAGCTTTCTTT
TRBV7-8	NA	TRBJ2-2	NA	CASSLERWRVGELFF	TGTGCCAGCAGCTTAGAGAGGTGGAGAGTCGGGGAGCTGTTTTTT
TRBV7-9	NA	TRBJ1-2	NA	CASSLAAANYGYTF	TGTGCCAGCAGCTTAGCGGCAGCTAACTATGGCTACACCTTC
TRBV5-6	few	TRBJ2-3	NA	CASSLVRGSTDTQYF	TGTGCCAGCAGCTTGGTTCGGGGGAGCACAGATACGCAGTATTTT
TRBV6-5	NA	TRBJ2-1	TRBD2	CASASGTSGYNEQFF	TGTGCCAGCGCCTCCGGGACTAGCGGGTACAATGAGCAGTTCTTC
TRBV5-4	NA	TRBJ2-6	NA	CASSFVVTAGANVLTF	TGTGCCAGCAGCTTTGTAGTTACCGCTGGGGCCAACGTCCTGACTTTC
TRBV21-1	NA	TRBJ2-7	NA	CASSNDDRTYEQYF	TGTGCCAGCAGCAACGATGACAGGACCTACGAGCAGTACTTC
TRBV19	NA	TRBJ2-1	TRBD2	CASSPGLAGEQFF	TGTGCCAGTAGCCCCGGACTAGCGGGAGAGCAGTTCTTC
TRBV29-1	NA	TRBJ2-2	NA	CSVEFAGLNTGELFF	TGCAGCGTTGAATTTGCAGGGTTGAACACCGGGGAGCTGTTTTTT
TRBV6-1	NA	TRBJ1-5	TRBD1	CASRATGMRNQPQHF	TGTGCCAGCAGGGCGACAGGGATGCGCAATCAGCCCCAGCATTTT
TRBV19	NA	TRBJ2-7	TRBD1	CASSIAATGENYEQYF	TGTGCCAGTAGTATAGCGGCGACAGGGGAGAACTACGAGCAGTACTTC
TRBV28	NA	TRBJ2-7	NA	CASSLYSGQSSYEQYF	TGTGCCAGCAGTTTATACTCGGGACAAAGCTCCTACGAGCAGTACTTC